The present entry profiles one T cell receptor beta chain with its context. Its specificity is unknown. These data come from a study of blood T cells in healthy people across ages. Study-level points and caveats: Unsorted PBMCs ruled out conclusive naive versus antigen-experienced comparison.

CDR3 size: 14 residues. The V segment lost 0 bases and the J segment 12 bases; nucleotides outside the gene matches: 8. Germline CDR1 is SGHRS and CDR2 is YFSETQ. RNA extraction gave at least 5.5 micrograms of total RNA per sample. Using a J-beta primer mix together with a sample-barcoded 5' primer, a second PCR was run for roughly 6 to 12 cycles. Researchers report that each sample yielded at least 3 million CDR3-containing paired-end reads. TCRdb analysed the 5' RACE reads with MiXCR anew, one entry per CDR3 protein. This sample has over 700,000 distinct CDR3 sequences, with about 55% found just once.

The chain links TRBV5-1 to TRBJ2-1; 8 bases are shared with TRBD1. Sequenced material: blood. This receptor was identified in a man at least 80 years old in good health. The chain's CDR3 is CASSLAKDRAMQFF. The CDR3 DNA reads TGCGCCAGCAGCTTGGCCAAGGACAGGGCCATGCAGTTCTTC.